The next 23 T cell receptor beta chains were all read from a single sample in a study of control samples from healthy donors and cancer patients. Assay used: immunoSEQ multiplex PCR; TCRdb lists only in-frame clones, some missing. The data show tens of thousands of clones, with around 85% seen just once and approximately 20% held by the top ten. The sequenced sample was blood. These receptors originate from a man in his thirties or forties in good health.

The rearrangement joins TRBV11-2 to TRBJ2-5; D gene unclear. V was shortened by 5 bases and J by 2 bases, with 3 bases between the two germline ends. The germline V gene has CDR1 SGHAT and CDR2 FQNNGV. CDR3 length: 11 residues. The CDR3 coding sequence is TGTGCCAGCAGCGTACAAGAGACCCAGTACTTC. This translates into CASSVQETQYF.

The V and J genes are TRBV12-3 or TRBV12-4 and TRBJ1-1; tentatively, D is TRBD1 (6 bases). V dropped 3 bases and J dropped 6 bases, with 8 bases sitting between them. The CDR3 consists of 12 residues. The CDR3 here is CASSFGGPEAFF. The CDR3 nucleotides are TGTGCCAGCAGTTTTGGGGGGCCTGAAGCTTTCTTT.

The V and J genes are TRBV30 and TRBJ2-7; 9 bases are shared with TRBD1. Trimming removed 4 bases from V and 3 bases from J; junction bases left unmatched: 7. Germline V CDR1 and CDR2: GTSNPN, SVGIG (reference sequence). The length of the CDR3 is 14 residues. CDR3 coding DNA: TGTGCCTGGAAGATGGACAGGGGCAGCTACGAGCAGTACTTC. It yields the protein CAWKMDRGSYEQYF.

The rearrangement links TRBV5-1 to TRBJ2-3; TRBD2 agrees at 12 bases. Germline V lookup: CDR1 SGHRS, CDR2 YFSETQ. J lost 1 base, V lost 4 bases, and 4 bases had no gene match. This CDR3 contains 16 residues. DNA of the CDR3: TGCGCCAGCAGCCTACGACTAGCGGGGGGCACAGATACGCAGTATTTT. Amino acid sequence: CASSLRLAGGTDTQYF.

The chain uses TRBV6-5 and TRBJ1-1, with a tentative D call TRBD1 (5 bases). From germline, CDR1 is MNHEY and CDR2 SVGAGI. Deletions cut 5 bases from V and 6 bases from J, with 10 bases between. The CDR3 is 12 amino acids. The CDR3 spells CASSIRVAEAFF. The CDR3 region has the DNA TGTGCCAGCAGTATCAGGGTGGCTGAAGCTTTCTTT.

The chain couples TRBV28 to TRBJ1-4; the D is unclear. V gave up 3 bases and J gave up 0 bases, with 5 bases separating them. This CDR3 has 14 residues. The germline CDR1 and CDR2 sequences are MDHEN and SYDVKM. CDR3 sequence (DNA): TGTGCCAGCAGTTTCGAGGCAACTAATGAAAAACTGTTTTTT. It specifies CASSFEATNEKLFF.

The gene calls are TRBV19 and TRBJ2-7; D gene ambiguous. The CDR3 extends over 13 amino acids. Germline lookup yields CDR1 LNHDA and CDR2 SQIVND (reference sequence). Trimming shortened V by 6 bases and J by 3 bases, and 12 bases separated the two germline ends. CDR3 sequence reads: CASSVASNYEQYF. The CDR3, as DNA: TGTGCCAGTAGCGTAGCCAGTAACTACGAGCAGTACTTC.

V and J are TRBV11-1 and TRBJ2-3, with 8 bases identical to TRBD2. CDR3 length: 15 amino acids. Germline assignment: CDR1 SGHAT and CDR2 FQDESV (reference sequence). V trimming: 5 bases; J trimming: 1 base; junction bases outside the gene matches: 5. The CDR3 nucleotides read TGTGCCAGCAGCCGAGACGGGGGGGGCACAGATACGCAGTATTTT. Protein: CASSRDGGGTDTQYF.

This sequence joins TRBV18 and TRBJ2-3; TRBD1 or TRBD2 may be the D gene (6 bases each). The V end lost 4 bases, the J end lost 2 bases, and 10 bases lay between the germline ends. This CDR3 has 14 amino acids. Germline V gives CDR1 KGHSH, CDR2 LQKENI. CDR3 DNA: TGTGCCAGCTCACAGGGGGGCAACACAGATACGCAGTATTTT. It translates to CASSQGGNTDTQYF.

This clone was recorded a few times. V gene TRBV3-1 (or the pseudogene TRBV3-2) combines with J gene TRBJ1-5; D possibly corresponds to TRBD1 (5 bases). The CDR3 has 13 residues. Germline V gene lookup returns CDR1 LGHDT and CDR2 YNNKEL (reference sequence). V shed 3 bases and J shed 7 bases, with 10 bases lying between them. This CDR3 is CASSQMRGQPQHF. As DNA, the CDR3 is TGTGCCAGCAGCCAGATGAGGGGACAGCCCCAGCATTTT.

The CDR3 nucleotides read TGCGCCAGCGACCATGGGACTAGCGGGGTTGGAGAGCAGTTCTTC. It is translated as CASDHGTSGVGEQFF. The chain couples TRBV5-1 to TRBJ2-1; 13 bases map to TRBD2. Trimming took 7 bases from V and 10 from J; bases not matched to a gene: 11. The germline V gene has CDR1 SGHRS and CDR2 YFSETQ. The CDR3 runs to 15 residues.

This clone showed up just once. The chain couples TRBV30 to TRBJ1-6; weak D call: TRBD1 (5 bases). The germline V gene has CDR1 GTSNPN and CDR2 SVGIG (reference sequence). The V and J ends lost 3 bases and 0 bases respectively, with 15 bases between them. The CDR3 covers 17 residues. CDR3 protein: CAWSLGRSSSYNSPLHF. The CDR3 nucleotides are TGTGCCTGGAGCCTGGGACGGTCCAGCTCCTATAATTCACCCCTCCACTTT.

The chain carries TRBV5-5 and TRBJ2-6, with 8 bases aligning to TRBD1. The V and J ends lost 4 bases and 0 bases, in that order; junction bases with no gene match: 6. The length of the CDR3 is 17 residues. CDR1 is SGHKS and CDR2 is YYEKEE in the germline V gene (reference sequence). Here the CDR3 reads CASSGTGSHSGANVLTF. In DNA form, the CDR3 reads TGTGCCAGCAGCGGGACAGGTTCGCACTCTGGGGCCAACGTCCTGACTTTC.

The chain carries TRBV9 and TRBJ2-3; D might be TRBD2 (7 bases). The CDR3 is 14 residues long. Trimming removed 4 bases from V and 5 bases from J, with 14 bases in between. The germline gives CDR1 SGDLS, CDR2 YYNGEE. The CDR3 nucleotides are TGTGCCAGCAGCCCCGGGGAGGGGGGAGATACGCAGTATTTT. Translated, it gives CASSPGEGGDTQYF.

This clone was observed once. The chain has TRBV6-6 and TRBJ2-1, with no clear D. Trimming cost V 2 bases and J 0 bases, with 5 bases left between them. Germline V CDR1 and CDR2: MNHNY, SVGAGI (reference sequence). CDR3 length: 14 amino acids. This chain's CDR3 is CASSYAASYNEQFF. CDR3 bases: TGTGCCAGCAGTTACGCAGCCTCCTACAATGAGCAGTTCTTC.

This clone showed up just once. The V and J genes are TRBV5-1 and TRBJ1-1; 8 bases are shared with TRBD1. The CDR3 is 14 residues long. Looked up from germline, CDR1 is SGHRS and CDR2 is YFSETQ. V dropped 4 bases and J dropped 3; count of bases not matched to a gene: 5. The CDR3 is CASSAQGADTEAFF. The CDR3 bases are TGCGCCAGCAGCGCGCAGGGGGCAGACACTGAAGCTTTCTTT.

V usage is TRBV4-1 and J usage is TRBJ1-5; 7 positions agree with TRBD1. CDR1 is MGHRA and CDR2 is YSYEKL in the germline V gene. V was clipped by 3 bases and J by 2 bases; unmatched bases: 4. The CDR3 is made up of 15 amino acids. This CDR3 is CASSQYTGGNQPQHF. In DNA form, the CDR3 reads TGCGCCAGCAGCCAGTATACAGGGGGCAATCAGCCCCAGCATTTT.

This chain connects TRBV5-8 to TRBJ1-1, with a possible D match to TRBD1 (6 bases). This CDR3 contains 13 residues. Germline CDR1 SGHTS, CDR2 YDEGEE. V lost 2 bases and J lost 6, with 11 bases in between. The CDR3 spells CASSLFSGAEAFF. CDR3 nucleotide sequence: TGTGCCAGCAGCTTATTTTCAGGGGCTGAAGCTTTCTTT.

This clone came up once. This sequence joins TRBV15 and TRBJ1-2, with D maybe TRBD1 (6 bases). Between the trimmed V and J ends, which lost 1 base and 4 bases, there was a span of 7 bases. CDR3 length: 13 residues. Looked up from germline, CDR1 is LNHNV and CDR2 is YYDKDF (reference sequence). CDR3 sequence (DNA): TGTGCCACCAGCAGAGGGACAGCCTATGGCTACACCTTC. Amino acid sequence: CATSRGTAYGYTF.

V gene TRBV5-1 combines with J gene TRBJ2-3; 9 bases agree with TRBD2. This CDR3 has 14 amino acids. The J segment lost 4 bases and the V segment lost 4 bases, leaving 4 bases of the junction unmatched. The germline CDR1 and CDR2 sequences are SGHRS and YFSETQ. The CDR3 loop is CASSTAGGSDTQYF. In DNA form, the CDR3 reads TGCGCCAGCAGCACGGCGGGGGGGTCAGATACGCAGTATTTT.

V and J are TRBV5-5 and TRBJ1-1; weak D call: TRBD1 (6 bases). Trimming removed 4 bases at V and 4 bases at J, with 17 bases between. From germline, CDR1 is SGHKS and CDR2 YYEKEE (reference sequence). The CDR3 is 15 amino acids. This CDR3 is CASSGGPGLSTEAFF. DNA for the CDR3: TGTGCCAGCAGCGGGGGGCCGGGGCTAAGCACTGAAGCTTTCTTT.

This sequence joins TRBV3-1 (or the pseudogene TRBV3-2) and TRBJ1-1; D is undetermined. This CDR3 has 12 amino acids. Between the trimmed V and J ends, which lost 4 bases and 5 bases, there was a span of 8 bases. Germline V gene lookup returns CDR1 LGHDT and CDR2 YNNKEL (reference sequence). This CDR3 is CASSRGSTEAFF. The CDR3 coding sequence is TGTGCCAGCAGCCGGGGAAGTACTGAAGCTTTCTTT.

The genes are TRBV5-6 and TRBJ2-1, with D maybe TRBD2 (6 bases). Germline values: CDR1 SGHDT, CDR2 YYEEEE. The CDR3 runs to 13 residues. V was cut by 2 bases and J by 6 bases, with 9 bases left in between. CDR3 in amino acids: CASSFGGGNEQFF. The CDR3 bases are TGTGCCAGCAGCTTCGGGGGAGGCAATGAGCAGTTCTTC.